The rows below give T cell receptor beta chains drawn from one sample of a study of TIL therapy for anti-PD-1-resistant metastatic lung cancer. TCRdb's table, derived via immunoSEQ multiplex PCR, lists solely in-frame clones and lacks some. The profile shows tens of thousands of clones, roughly 85% of them singletons. The sequencing here drew on blood, taken at baseline. These receptors originate from a man between 65 and 79 years old with non-small cell lung cancer. The CDR3 runs from the conserved cysteine through the conserved F or W. The order of the fields is CDR3 length, clone size, V gene, D gene, J gene, CDR3 protein, CDR3 DNA. The D gene is left open where the match is weak. Not all rows give a size; the values are once, few, many and, for expanded clones, a class.

length: 14; size: -; V: TRBV13; D: -; J: TRBJ2-1; CDR3: CASNRGVSYNEQFF; DNA: TGTGCCAGCAATAGGGGAGTATCCTACAATGAGCAGTTCTTC
length: 16; size: -; V: TRBV30; D: -; J: TRBJ1-5; CDR3: CAWSLPFDRLNQPQHF; DNA: TGTGCCTGGAGTCTACCGTTCGACAGGCTCAATCAGCCCCAGCATTTT
length: 11; size: -; V: TRBV20-1; D: -; J: TRBJ2-1; CDR3: CSTEGYNEQFF; DNA: TGCAGTACCGAGGGGTACAATGAGCAGTTCTTC
length: 15; size: few; V: TRBV5-4; D: TRBD1; J: TRBJ1-2; CDR3: CASSSRTGEGYGYTF; DNA: TGTGCCAGCAGCTCCCGAACAGGGGAAGGCTATGGCTACACCTTC
length: 14; size: -; V: TRBV27; D: TRBD1; J: TRBJ2-5; CDR3: CASSQRGPGETQYF; DNA: TGTGCCAGCAGTCAAAGGGGGCCGGGAGAGACCCAGTACTTC
length: 17; size: -; V: TRBV7-9; D: TRBD1; J: TRBJ1-5; CDR3: CASSLTRQGGTNQPQHF; DNA: TGTGCCAGCAGCTTAACGAGACAGGGGGGAACAAATCAGCCCCAGCATTTT
length: 14; size: -; V: TRBV5-1; D: -; J: TRBJ2-2; CDR3: CASRRALNTGELFF; DNA: TGCGCCAGCAGGAGGGCCCTGAACACCGGGGAGCTGTTTTTT
length: 16; size: -; V: TRBV9; D: TRBD1; J: TRBJ1-2; CDR3: CASSVGPGQGNYGYTF; DNA: TGTGCCAGCAGCGTAGGCCCGGGACAGGGAAACTATGGCTACACCTTC
length: 17; size: -; V: TRBV10-2; D: TRBD2; J: TRBJ2-4; CDR3: CASRGLAGYSAKNIQYF; DNA: TGCGCCAGCAGGGGACTAGCGGGATACTCAGCCAAAAACATTCAGTACTTC
length: 16; size: -; V: TRBV5-1; D: TRBD2; J: TRBJ2-2; CDR3: CASSVSSGINTGELFF; DNA: TGCGCCAGCAGCGTGTCTAGCGGGATTAACACCGGGGAGCTGTTTTTT
length: 15; size: few; V: TRBV29-1; D: -; J: TRBJ1-1; CDR3: CSVEAYPGVNTEAFF; DNA: TGCAGCGTTGAAGCGTATCCAGGGGTGAACACTGAAGCTTTCTTT
length: 16; size: -; V: TRBV28; D: TRBD2; J: TRBJ2-5; CDR3: CASSGSGTSGLETQYF; DNA: TGTGCCAGCAGTGGGAGCGGGACTAGCGGTCTTGAGACCCAGTACTTC
length: 16; size: -; V: TRBV4-3; D: TRBD1; J: TRBJ2-1; CDR3: CASSQNGQGRDNEQFF; DNA: TGCGCCAGCAGCCAAAATGGACAGGGGAGGGACAATGAGCAGTTCTTC
length: 14; size: -; V: TRBV28; D: TRBD2; J: TRBJ2-3; CDR3: CASRTAGGTDTQYF; DNA: TGTGCCAGCAGGACAGCGGGAGGAACAGATACGCAGTATTTT
length: 14; size: -; V: TRBV6-1; D: -; J: TRBJ1-3; CDR3: CASAGGGTGNTIYF; DNA: TGTGCCAGCGCTGGGGGGGGGACGGGAAACACCATATATTTT
length: 14; size: -; V: TRBV19; D: TRBD1; J: TRBJ1-6; CDR3: CASSIRDSYSPLHF; DNA: TGTGCCAGTAGTATCCGGGACAGTTATTCACCCCTCCACTTT
length: 14; size: -; V: TRBV29-1; D: -; J: TRBJ2-7; CDR3: CSAVQGTLGNEQYF; DNA: TGCAGCGCTGTGCAGGGGACCTTAGGCAACGAGCAGTACTTC
length: 13; size: -; V: TRBV19; D: TRBD1; J: TRBJ2-7; CDR3: CASSRDSEREQYF; DNA: TGTGCCAGTTCCCGGGACAGCGAGCGCGAGCAGTACTTC
length: 12; size: -; V: TRBV5-6; D: -; J: TRBJ2-7; CDR3: CASSGDFYEQYF; DNA: TGTGCCAGCAGCGGGGACTTCTACGAGCAGTACTTC
length: 19; size: -; V: TRBV5-1; D: TRBD2; J: TRBJ2-7; CDR3: CASSQRLAGAPALTYEQYF; DNA: TGCGCCAGCAGCCAGCGGCTAGCGGGAGCTCCAGCCTTAACCTACGAGCAGTACTTC
length: 14; size: -; V: TRBV5-1; D: TRBD2; J: TRBJ2-7; CDR3: CASSARGLADEQYF; DNA: TGCGCCAGCAGCGCCAGGGGACTAGCGGACGAGCAGTACTTC
length: 14; size: -; V: TRBV11-2; D: -; J: TRBJ1-1; CDR3: CASSSLQVNTEAFF; DNA: TGTGCCAGCAGCTCGCTACAGGTGAACACTGAAGCTTTCTTT
length: 12; size: -; V: TRBV25-1; D: -; J: TRBJ2-7; CDR3: CASAQGNYEQYF; DNA: TGTGCCAGCGCTCAAGGTAACTACGAGCAGTACTTC
length: 14; size: -; V: TRBV28; D: -; J: TRBJ1-5; CDR3: CASSLNPGNQPQHF; DNA: TGTGCCAGCAGCCTAAATCCTGGGAATCAGCCCCAGCATTTT
length: 10; size: -; V: TRBV6-1; D: -; J: TRBJ2-7; CDR3: CATSVYEQYF; DNA: TGTGCCACCTCAGTGTACGAGCAGTACTTC
length: 13; size: -; V: TRBV30; D: -; J: TRBJ1-1; CDR3: CAWSERENTEAFF; DNA: TGTGCCTGGAGTGAGAGGGAGAACACTGAAGCTTTCTTT
length: 16; size: -; V: TRBV14; D: TRBD2; J: TRBJ2-3; CDR3: CASSHSGSYLTDTQYF; DNA: TGTGCCAGCAGCCACAGCGGGAGCTACCTCACAGATACGCAGTATTTT
length: 16; size: -; V: TRBV6-5; D: TRBD2; J: TRBJ2-1; CDR3: CASSYVTSGRYNEQFF; DNA: TGTGCCAGCAGTTACGTAACTAGCGGGAGGTACAATGAGCAGTTCTTC
length: 15; size: -; V: TRBV5-1; D: -; J: TRBJ2-1; CDR3: CASIKSVGSYNEQFF; DNA: TGCGCCAGCATCAAGTCCGTGGGGTCCTACAATGAGCAGTTCTTC
length: 15; size: -; V: TRBV7-3; D: -; J: TRBJ2-3; CDR3: CASSLEAGNTDTQYF; DNA: TGTGCCAGCAGCTTAGAGGCGGGAAACACAGATACGCAGTATTTT
length: 14; size: -; V: TRBV5-1; D: -; J: TRBJ2-7; CDR3: CASSLEAFSYEQYF; DNA: TGCGCCAGCAGCTTGGAGGCGTTTTCCTACGAGCAGTACTTC
length: 13; size: -; V: TRBV6-5; D: -; J: TRBJ2-5; CDR3: CASKATNQETQYF; DNA: TGTGCCAGCAAGGCCACAAACCAAGAGACCCAGTACTTC
length: 17; size: -; V: TRBV18; D: TRBD2; J: TRBJ2-3; CDR3: CASSPSIAGGREDTQYF; DNA: TGTGCCAGCTCACCTTCTATAGCGGGAGGGCGAGAAGATACGCAGTATTTT
length: 13; size: once; V: TRBV28; D: TRBD1; J: TRBJ1-4; CDR3: CASTTGGSEKLFF; DNA: TGTGCCAGCACCACAGGGGGAAGTGAAAAACTGTTTTTT
length: 15; size: -; V: TRBV28; D: TRBD1; J: TRBJ1-5; CDR3: CASSFFRTGEQPQHF; DNA: TGTGCCAGCAGTTTCTTCCGGACAGGGGAGCAGCCCCAGCATTTT
length: 12; size: -; V: TRBV18; D: -; J: TRBJ2-7; CDR3: CASSPGSYEQYF; DNA: TGTGCCAGCTCACCCGGATCCTACGAGCAGTACTTC
length: 13; size: few; V: TRBV19; D: -; J: TRBJ2-7; CDR3: CASSMGGLNEQYF; DNA: TGTGCCAGTAGTATGGGGGGCCTGAACGAGCAGTACTTC
length: 15; size: -; V: TRBV5-6; D: -; J: TRBJ1-6; CDR3: CASSLDLEGTSPLHF; DNA: TGTGCCAGCAGCTTGGACTTAGAGGGAACTTCACCCCTCCACTTT
length: 14; size: -; V: TRBV5-1; D: -; J: TRBJ1-5; CDR3: CASSLEAGNQPQHF; DNA: TGCGCCAGCAGCTTGGAGGCAGGAAATCAGCCCCAGCATTTT
length: 14; size: -; V: TRBV28; D: TRBD1; J: TRBJ1-2; CDR3: CASSSQGVFYGYTF; DNA: TGTGCCAGCAGTTCTCAGGGGGTCTTCTATGGCTACACCTTC
length: 11; size: few; V: TRBV7-2; D: -; J: TRBJ2-7; CDR3: CASSARVKQYF; DNA: TGTGCCAGCAGCGCCAGGGTAAAGCAGTACTTC
length: 14; size: -; V: TRBV6-5; D: TRBD1; J: TRBJ2-2; CDR3: CASRPDRAGGELFF; DNA: TGTGCCAGCAGACCAGACAGGGCGGGCGGGGAGCTGTTTTTT
length: 12; size: -; V: TRBV2; D: -; J: TRBJ1-1; CDR3: CASSEEGGEAFF; DNA: TGTGCCAGCAGTGAAGAGGGGGGTGAAGCTTTCTTT